One and the same sample provided the 27 T cell receptor beta chains below, sequenced in a study of blood T cell repertoires in COVID-19. Clones were read by immunoSEQ multiplex PCR, and TCRdb kept only the in-frame ones, dropping some. This sample has approximately 150,000 clones, with about four fifths found just once. The sequencing sample was made of peripheral blood. The receptors were sampled from a human donor in a cohort sampled during active COVID-19.

The chain employs TRBV6-5 and TRBJ1-5; D remains ambiguous. V lost 6 bases and J lost 3, with 9 bases in between. The CDR3 runs to 13 residues. CDR1 is MNHEY, CDR2 SVGAGI, per germline. The CDR3 coding sequence is TGTGCCAGCAGCCGACAACTCAATCAGCCCCAGCATTTT. It encodes CASSRQLNQPQHF.

This chain connects TRBV14 to TRBJ2-7; the D gene is possibly TRBD2 (6 bases). The V and J ends lost 5 bases and 1 base respectively, with 15 bases between them. The CDR3 is made up of 15 amino acids. Germline lookup yields CDR1 SGHDN and CDR2 FVKESK. CDR3 coding DNA: TGTGCCAGCAGCGGAGGGGCCCAGCCTTCCTACGAGCAGTACTTC. This codes for CASSGGAQPSYEQYF.

This clone appeared once. V and J are TRBV7-9 and TRBJ1-1; D unclear. The CDR3 runs 15 residues. V dropped 5 bases and J dropped 4 bases, with 17 bases sitting between them. Germline V gene sequence: CDR1 SEHNR, CDR2 FQNEAQ (reference sequence). CDR3: CASSHSGVAGTEAFF. DNA of the CDR3: TGTGCCAGCAGCCACAGTGGAGTGGCGGGCACTGAAGCTTTCTTT.

This clone was counted a few times. The rearrangement joins TRBV27 to TRBJ1-2, with D unresolved. Germline V CDR1 and CDR2: MNHEY, SMNVEV (reference sequence). Trimming took 0 bases from V and 8 from J, leaving 16 bases between them. The CDR3 length is 15 residues. In DNA form, the CDR3 reads TGTGCCAGCAGTTTATCGTCGGCGGCGTCCCGGGGCTACACCTTC. As protein: CASSLSSAASRGYTF.

J is TRBJ1-2 and V is TRBV12-3 or TRBV12-4; unclear D gene. The V end lost 2 bases, the J end lost 6 bases, and 7 bases lay between the germline ends. This CDR3 comprises 12 residues. As DNA, the CDR3 is TGTGCCAGCAGTTTAAGTGCGGATGGCTACACCTTC. It codes for CASSLSADGYTF.

The genes are TRBV7-9 and TRBJ2-1; 10 nucleotides match TRBD2. The trim removed 7 bases at V and 1 base at J, leaving 7 bases unmatched. This CDR3 region has 16 residues. Germline assignment: CDR1 SEHNR and CDR2 FQNEAQ (reference sequence). Written as DNA, the CDR3 is TGTGCCAGCATCTCAATAGCGGGAGGTTCCTACAATGAGCAGTTCTTC. Translated: CASISIAGGSYNEQFF.

The V gene is TRBV28, the J gene TRBJ1-1; TRBD1 matches at 10 bases. This CDR3 is built from 17 residues. CDR1 and CDR2 from the germline V gene are MDHEN and SYDVKM. Trimming removed 5 bases from V and 0 bases from J; junction bases left unmatched: 9. For the CDR3, the DNA is TGTGCCAGCAGTCCCGGACAGGGGGTGATTTTGAACACTGAAGCTTTCTTT. It is translated as CASSPGQGVILNTEAFF.

The rearrangement uses TRBV29-1 and TRBJ2-3, with 11 bases identical to TRBD2. In germline, CDR1 is SQVTM, CDR2 ANQGSEA. The CDR3 loop spans 16 amino acids. Losses at the gene ends were 8 bases for V and 4 bases for J; bases not matched to a gene: 14. The CDR3 protein is CSIMKTSGMTADTQYF. In DNA form, the CDR3 reads TGCAGCATAATGAAGACTAGCGGGATGACCGCAGATACGCAGTATTTT.

The CDR3 region is CASSLAGGPRSDTQYF. Written as DNA, the CDR3 is TGTGCCAGCAGTTTAGCGGGAGGGCCGCGGTCAGATACGCAGTATTTT. The chain carries TRBV27 and TRBJ2-3; TRBD2 aligns across 9 bases. V shed 2 bases and J 4 bases; nucleotides not matched to a gene: 7. The CDR3 is made up of 16 amino acids. Per the germline V gene, CDR1 is MNHEY and CDR2 is SMNVEV (reference sequence).

This sequence joins TRBV28 and TRBJ2-7, with TRBD1 matching 8 bases. Germline V CDR1 and CDR2: MDHEN, SYDVKM. V was pared by 3 bases and J by 1 base, with 2 bases of the junction left unmatched. CDR3 length: 14 amino acids. The CDR3 here is CASSLRQGSYEQYF. CDR3 nucleotide sequence: TGTGCCAGCAGTTTGAGACAGGGGTCCTACGAGCAGTACTTC.

This chain links TRBV25-1 with TRBJ2-5; TRBD2 might be the D (6 bases). V was shortened by 4 bases and J by 3 bases, with 15 bases between the two germline ends. The germline gives CDR1 MGHDK, CDR2 SYGVNS. The length of the CDR3 is 15 residues. In nucleotides, the CDR3 is TGTGCCAGCAGTGTTCTTACGGGAGTTAAAGAGACCCAGTACTTC. Protein: CASSVLTGVKETQYF.

The genes are TRBV27 and TRBJ1-6, with D maybe TRBD1 (6 bases). CDR1 is MNHEY and CDR2 is SMNVEV in the germline V gene (reference sequence). This CDR3 spans 18 amino acids. Trimming removed 8 bases from V and 10 bases from J, with 30 bases in between. The CDR3 loop reads CASSSSPDRIVDWSPLHF. The DNA of the CDR3 is TGTGCCAGCTCAAGCTCCCCGGACAGAATTGTAGATTGGTCACCCCTCCACTTT.

The J gene is TRBJ2-3, the V gene TRBV21-1; the table names TRBD2, a call not compared with the DNA. TRBV21-1 is deemed a pseudogene. The CDR3 length is 20 residues. The CDR3 is CASSTTRDSLEDASTDTQYF. The CDR3 DNA reads as TGTGCCAGCAGCACAACCCGGGACTCCCTAGAGGATGCCAGCACAGATACGCAGTATTTT.

V usage is TRBV5-3 and J usage is TRBJ2-3, with 11 nucleotides matching TRBD2. TRBV5-3 is an ORF, with its function uncertain. V shed 3 bases, J shed 0 bases, and the junction held 24 bases outside the gene matches. The CDR3 is made up of 23 amino acids. The CDR3: CARSSYGTSGKPRDDSSTDTQYF. The CDR3 nucleotides are TGTGCCAGAAGCTCTTACGGGACTAGCGGAAAGCCCAGGGACGATTCTAGCACAGATACGCAGTATTTT.

Of note for this clone: The junction does not match germline at one end; this may be a read error. V usage is TRBV7-7 and J usage is TRBJ2-5; possibly TRBD1 for D (6 bases). CDR1 and CDR2 from the germline V gene are SSHAT and FNYEAQ (reference sequence). The CDR3 spans 13 residues. This CDR3 reads CASSPQGGETQYF. In DNA, the CDR3 is TGTGCTAGCAGCCCACAGGGTGGAGAGACCCAGTACTTC.

V and J are TRBV7-2 and TRBJ2-7; TRBD2 is a possible D gene (5 bases). CDR1 is SGHTA, CDR2 FQGNSA, per germline. The V gene lost 5 bases and the J gene lost 4 bases, with 9 bases spanning the gap. The CDR3 has 12 residues. In DNA, the CDR3 is TGTGCCAGCAGCCTCAGAGGGTACGAGCAGTACTTC. Encoded protein: CASSLRGYEQYF.

This chain uses TRBV6-6 with TRBJ2-7, with 11 bases aligning to TRBD2. Germline trimming cut 2 bases from V and 4 bases from J; bases unmatched to any gene: 7. The CDR3 has 16 residues. CDR1 is MNHNY, CDR2 SVGAGI, per germline (reference sequence). CDR3 coding DNA: TGTGCCAGCAGTTACCCCGAGACTAGCGGGATGTACGAGCAGTACTTC. It is translated as CASSYPETSGMYEQYF.

CDR3 nucleotides: TGTGCCAGCAGACCCGGGGGGGGTTTTGAAAACATTCAGTACTTC. Protein sequence: CASRPGGGFENIQYF. J is TRBJ2-4 and V is TRBV7-8; TRBD2 agrees at 8 bases. This CDR3 spans 15 amino acids. The trim removed 6 bases at V and 5 bases at J, leaving 9 bases unmatched. Germline lookup yields CDR1 SGHVS and CDR2 FQNEAQ. The full variable domain, in which reference TRBV7-8 and TRBJ2-4 provide the parts outside the CDR3, is GAGVSQSPRYKVAKRGQDVALRCDPISGHVSLFWYQQALGQGPEFLTYFQNEAQLDKSGLPSDRFFAERPEGSVSTLKIQRTQQEDSAVYLCASRPGGGFENIQYFGAGTRLSVL.

The chain couples TRBV28 to TRBJ2-5, with D maybe TRBD1 (5 bases). Between the trimmed V and J ends, which lost 1 base and 1 base, there was a span of 16 bases. The CDR3 is 17 residues long. Germline lookup yields CDR1 MDHEN and CDR2 SYDVKM. CDR3 nucleotides: TGTGCCAGCAGTTTATCGGTATGGGGAAGGGGCCAAGAGACCCAGTACTTC. Translating it yields CASSLSVWGRGQETQYF.

The V gene is TRBV4-3, the J gene TRBJ2-1, with 16 bases matching TRBD2. Germline values: CDR1 LGHNA, CDR2 YSLEER. V lost 1 base to trimming and J lost 12 bases; unmatched junction nucleotides: 3. The length of the CDR3 is 15 residues. The DNA of the CDR3 is TGCGCCAGCAGCCAAGGGGGACTAGCGGGAGGGGCGCAGTTCTTC. Protein: CASSQGGLAGGAQFF.

This clone was observed once. The rearrangement joins TRBV29-1 to TRBJ2-7, with TRBD1 matching 7 bases. The CDR3 extends over 11 amino acids. Unmatched junction bases numbered 5, after V lost 8 bases and J lost 4 bases. Germline V CDR1 and CDR2: SQVTM, ANQGSEA. The DNA for the CDR3 is TGCAGCATGGGGACAGCTTACGAGCAGTACTTC. It yields the protein CSMGTAYEQYF.

This CDR3 reads CASSQRATGLDTQYF. The CDR3 DNA sequence: TGTGCCAGCAGCCAACGAGCGACAGGGTTAGATACGCAGTATTTT. The V gene is TRBV14, the J gene TRBJ2-3; TRBD1 matches at 7 bases. The CDR3 loop spans 15 amino acids. V shed 2 bases, J shed 5 bases, and the junction held 7 bases outside the gene matches. Germline V CDR1 and CDR2: SGHDN, FVKESK. The full variable domain, rest sourced from reference TRBV14 and TRBJ2-3, is EAGVTQFPSHSVIEKGQTVTLRCDPISGHDNLYWYRRVMGKEIKFLLHFVKESKQDESGMPNNRFLAERTGGTYSTLKVQPAELEDSGVYFCASSQRATGLDTQYFGPGTRLTVL.

This rearrangement joins TRBV11-2 to TRBJ2-7; 9 positions agree with TRBD2. Germline V gene data show CDR1 as SGHAT and CDR2 as FQNNGV. The ends lost 0 bases at V and 2 bases at J; junction bases unmatched: 8. The CDR3 is made up of 17 amino acids. The CDR3 protein is CASSLDQAGGIPYEQYF. The CDR3, as DNA: TGTGCCAGCAGCTTAGATCAAGCGGGAGGCATCCCCTACGAGCAGTACTTC.

The chain is built from TRBV27 and TRBJ2-1; D is possibly TRBD2 (6 bases). The CDR3 is 14 residues long. Trimming stripped 5 bases from V and 3 bases from J, with 11 bases between. Germline V gives CDR1 MNHEY, CDR2 SMNVEV (reference sequence). In DNA, the CDR3 is TGTGCCAGCAGTCGCGGGGCTGGCTACAATGAGCAGTTCTTC. Protein: CASSRGAGYNEQFF.

This clone was detected a few times. The V and J genes are TRBV6-5 and TRBJ1-1, with a possible D match to TRBD1 (5 bases). Germline-derived CDR1 and CDR2 are MNHEY and SVGAGI. CDR3 length: 15 amino acids. The V end lost 5 bases, the J end lost 1 base, and 14 bases lay between the germline ends. CDR3 nucleotide sequence: TGTGCCAGCAGTCCAATTACAGGACGGAACACTGAAGCTTTCTTT. Its translation is CASSPITGRNTEAFF.

The chain recombines TRBV9 with TRBJ2-5, with 10 nucleotides matching TRBD2. The CDR3 sequence is 15 residues long. After removal of 0 bases from V and 3 bases from J, the junction contained 2 bases not matched to a gene. CDR1 and CDR2 (germline): SGDLS, YYNGEE. Here the CDR3 DNA reads TGTGCCAGCAGCGTAGATGGACTAGCGGAAGAGACCCAGTACTTC. Protein product: CASSVDGLAEETQYF.

This chain joins TRBV6-4 and TRBJ1-6, with D maybe TRBD1 (6 bases). The length of the CDR3 is 14 residues. Germline values: CDR1 MRHNA, CDR2 SNTAGT. V shed 2 bases and J shed 17 bases, with 19 bases lying between them. The CDR3 DNA sequence: TGTGCCAGCAGTGACACGGGAGGGGGGGCAGAGGTCCACTTT. Translation gives CASSDTGGGAEVHF.